This TCR beta chain was profiled in a study of T cell responses to AZD1222 COVID-19 vaccine. Note on this clone: No antigen is known for it.

Whole-study results and caveats: The span of vaccine-associated CD4 TCRs extended across spike, with dominance at 160-218 and 743-854. Clonal diversity may have been underestimated, and the donors were mostly white British, with more females than males. Unmutated regions of variants are reportedly targeted by nearly half of spike-specific TCRs. When two AZD1222 doses had been given, Spike-specific TCR breadth and depth rose.

Assay used: immunoSEQ multiplex PCR; TCRdb lists only in-frame clones, some missing. The sample lists under 200,000 clones; just over 90% were seen once. In germline, CDR1 is DFQATT, CDR2 SNEGSKA (reference sequence). V dropped 3 bases and J dropped 3 bases, with 6 bases sitting between them. CDR3 length: 11 residues. The sequencing used peripheral blood, collected 28 days after the second dose of the MenACWY control vaccine. The chain carries TRBV20-1 and TRBJ2-7; D is possibly TRBD1 (5 bases). The sequence was obtained from an adult who received the MenACWY meningococcal vaccine as a control. Here the CDR3 DNA reads TGCAGTGCTAGCGACAGCTACGAGCAGTACTTC. Its translation is CSASDSYEQYF.